These 5 T cell receptor beta chains came from one sample sequenced in a study of T cell repertoires in aging, cancer and after chemotherapy. Rearranged V-D-J TRB sequences were amplified with a mixed TRB-A/B primer pool. Using its own MiXCR run on the multiplex PCR reads, TCRdb lists one record per CDR3 protein. In the table there are roughly 6,200 distinct CDR3 sequences, under 25% of which are singletons. Amplification of TCR beta used genomic DNA extracted from peripheral blood. The sequencing sample was made of blood. The receptors derive from a human donor in good health.

Remarks on this clonotype: This may be a read error, as it is one base from a much larger clone. The chain has TRBV20-1 and TRBJ1-5; 10 bases match TRBD1. From germline, CDR1 is DFQATT and CDR2 SNEGSKA (reference sequence). The CDR3 covers 15 residues. The chain's CDR3 is CSAGNRDRGNQAQHF. In DNA form, the CDR3 reads TGCAGTGCTGGGAACCGGGACAGGGGCAATCAGGCCCAGCATTTT.

This clonotype is labeled as medium-sized. The rearrangement joins TRBV20-1 to TRBJ1-2; D is unclear. The CDR3 has 12 residues. V was cut by 3 bases and J by 8 bases, with 13 bases left in between. Per germline, CDR1 DFQATT and CDR2 SNEGSKA (reference sequence). The CDR3 coding sequence is TGCAGTGCTAGTCCCTTACCTGGGGGCTACACCTTC. Encoded protein: CSASPLPGGYTF.

The rearrangement uses TRBV10-3 and TRBJ2-3, with D possibly being TRBD2 (6 bases). This CDR3 comprises 14 residues. The V gene lost 10 bases and the J gene lost 2 bases, with 16 bases spanning the gap. CDR1 ENHRY and CDR2 SYGVKD come from the germline V gene. The CDR3 DNA reads as TGTGCCAGTGTGGAGGGGATCTCCACAGATACGCAGTATTTT. It is translated as CASVEGISTDTQYF.

Ten or more counts support this clonotype. This chain links TRBV7-2 with TRBJ1-1; D remains ambiguous. The CDR3 runs to 16 residues. V was pared by 1 base and J by 1 base, with 13 bases between. Germline V CDR1 and CDR2: SGHTA, FQGNSA. The CDR3 sequence is CASSLVRYRGNTEAFF. The CDR3 DNA sequence: TGTGCCAGCAGCTTAGTTCGTTATCGGGGGAACACTGAAGCTTTCTTT.

In its sample, this clonotype ranks as medium-sized. This chain joins TRBV11-2 and TRBJ2-7; D not certain. This CDR3 is built from 12 residues. Trimming shortened V by 4 bases and J by 0 bases, and 4 bases separated the two germline ends. In germline, CDR1 is SGHAT, CDR2 FQNNGV. CDR3 region: CASSYNSYEQYF. The CDR3 DNA sequence: TGTGCCAGCAGCTACAACTCCTACGAGCAGTACTTC.